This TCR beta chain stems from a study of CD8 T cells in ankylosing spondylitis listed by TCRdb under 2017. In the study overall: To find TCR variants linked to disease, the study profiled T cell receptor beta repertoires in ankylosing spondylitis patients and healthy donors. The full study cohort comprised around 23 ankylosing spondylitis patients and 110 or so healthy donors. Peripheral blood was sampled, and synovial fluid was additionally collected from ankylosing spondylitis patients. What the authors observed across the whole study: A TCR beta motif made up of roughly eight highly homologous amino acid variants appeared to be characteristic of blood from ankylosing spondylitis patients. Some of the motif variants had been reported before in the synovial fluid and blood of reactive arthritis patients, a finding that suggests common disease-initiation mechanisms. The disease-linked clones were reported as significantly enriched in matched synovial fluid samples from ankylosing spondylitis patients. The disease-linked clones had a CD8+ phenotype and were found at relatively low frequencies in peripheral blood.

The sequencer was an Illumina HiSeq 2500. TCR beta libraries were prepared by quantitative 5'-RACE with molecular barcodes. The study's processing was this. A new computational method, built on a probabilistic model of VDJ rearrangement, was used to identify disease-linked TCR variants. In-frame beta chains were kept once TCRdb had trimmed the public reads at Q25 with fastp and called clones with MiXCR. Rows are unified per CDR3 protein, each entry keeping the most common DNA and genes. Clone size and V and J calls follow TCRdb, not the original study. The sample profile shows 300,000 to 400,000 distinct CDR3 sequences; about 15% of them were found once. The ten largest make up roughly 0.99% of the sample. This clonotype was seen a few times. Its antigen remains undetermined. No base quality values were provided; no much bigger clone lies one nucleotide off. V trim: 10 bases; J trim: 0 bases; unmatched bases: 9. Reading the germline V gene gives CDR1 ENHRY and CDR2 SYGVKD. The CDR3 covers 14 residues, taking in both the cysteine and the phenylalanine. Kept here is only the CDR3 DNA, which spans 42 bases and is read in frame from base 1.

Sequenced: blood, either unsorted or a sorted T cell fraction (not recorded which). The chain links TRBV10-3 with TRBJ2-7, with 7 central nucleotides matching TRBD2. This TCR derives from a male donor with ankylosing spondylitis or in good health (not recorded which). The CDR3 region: CATQPGGSSYEQYF. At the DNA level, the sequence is TGTGCCACCCAGCCGGGAGGAAGCTCCTACGAGCAGTACTTC.